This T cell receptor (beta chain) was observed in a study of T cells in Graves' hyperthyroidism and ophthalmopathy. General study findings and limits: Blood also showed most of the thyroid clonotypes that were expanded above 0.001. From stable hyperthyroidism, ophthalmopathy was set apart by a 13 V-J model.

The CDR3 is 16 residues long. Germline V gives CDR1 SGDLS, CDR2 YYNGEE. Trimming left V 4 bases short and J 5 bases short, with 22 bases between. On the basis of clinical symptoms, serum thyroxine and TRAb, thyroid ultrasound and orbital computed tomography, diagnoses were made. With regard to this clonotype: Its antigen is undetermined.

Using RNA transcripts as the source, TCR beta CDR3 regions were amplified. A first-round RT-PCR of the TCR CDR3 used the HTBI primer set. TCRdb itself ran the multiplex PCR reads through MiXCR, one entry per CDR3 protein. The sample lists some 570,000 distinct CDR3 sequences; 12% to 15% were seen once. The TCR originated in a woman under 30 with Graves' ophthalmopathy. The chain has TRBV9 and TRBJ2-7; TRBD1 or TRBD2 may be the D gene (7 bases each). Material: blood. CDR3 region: CASSPAGARGSDEQYF. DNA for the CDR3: TGTGCCAGCAGCCCCGCGGGGGCCAGGGGGTCGGACGAGCAGTACTTC.